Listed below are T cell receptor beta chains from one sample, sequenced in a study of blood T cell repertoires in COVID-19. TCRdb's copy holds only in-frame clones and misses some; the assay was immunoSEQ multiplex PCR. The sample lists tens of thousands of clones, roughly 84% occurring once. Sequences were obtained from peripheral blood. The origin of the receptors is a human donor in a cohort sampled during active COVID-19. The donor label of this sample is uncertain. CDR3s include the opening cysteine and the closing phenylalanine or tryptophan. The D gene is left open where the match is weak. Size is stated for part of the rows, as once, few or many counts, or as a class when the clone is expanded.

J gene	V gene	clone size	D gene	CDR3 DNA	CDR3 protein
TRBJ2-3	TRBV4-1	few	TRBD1	TGCGCCAGCAGCCAAGTCCCTAAGGGGGCGGATACGCAGTATTTT	CASSQVPKGADTQYF
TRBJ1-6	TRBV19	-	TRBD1	TGTGCCAGTAGCCCACCGGGACAGAACTATTCACCCCTCCACTTT	CASSPPGQNYSPLHF
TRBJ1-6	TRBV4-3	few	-	TGCGCCAGCAGCCAAGACGTCCTATCCCATCAGGGTTCACCCCTCCACTTT	CASSQDVLSHQGSPLHF
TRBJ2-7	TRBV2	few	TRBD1	TGTGCCAGCAGTGAAGCAGTCGCCTCGGGACAGGGGACCTACGAGCAGTACTTC	CASSEAVASGQGTYEQYF
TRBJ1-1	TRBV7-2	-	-	TGTGCCAGCAGCTTAGCGCGGCAGGGATTTGGTTGGTTGGCTTTCTTT	CASSLARQGFGWLAFF
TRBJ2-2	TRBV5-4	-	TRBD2	TGTGCCAGCAGCCCGGGGGGGCTTTCGTCTACCACCGGGGAGCTGTTTTTT	CASSPGGLSSTTGELFF
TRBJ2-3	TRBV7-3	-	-	TGTGCCAGCAGCTTAGACGGGGGTACGCAGTATTTT	CASSLDGGTQYF
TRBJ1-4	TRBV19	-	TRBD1	TGTGCCAGTACCCAGGGACAGGGCTATGAAAAACTGTTTTTT	CASTQGQGYEKLFF
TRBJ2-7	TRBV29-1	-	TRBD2	TGCAGCGGAACGGGGGGGAGCTCCTACGAGCAGTACTTC	CSGTGGSSYEQYF
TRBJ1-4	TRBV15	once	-	TGTGCCACCAGTCGAAGGGCGGGAGAAAAACTGTTTTTT	CATSRRAGEKLFF
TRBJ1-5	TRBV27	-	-	TGTGCCAGCATGGCGGGGACGAGCAATCAGCCCCAGCATTTT	CASMAGTSNQPQHF
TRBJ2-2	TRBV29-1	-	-	TGCAGCGGCGCGACTGGAACGAACACCGGGGAGCTGTTTTTT	CSGATGTNTGELFF
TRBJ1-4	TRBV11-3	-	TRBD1	TGTGCCAGCAGCTCGACCGGGACAGATGAAAAACTGTTTTTT	CASSSTGTDEKLFF
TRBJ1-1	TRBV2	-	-	TGTGCCAGCAGCCCGGGGAACACTGAAGCTTTCTTT	CASSPGNTEAFF
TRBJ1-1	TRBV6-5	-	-	TGTGCCAGCAGCCCGGCGGGGAACACTGAAGCTTTCTTT	CASSPAGNTEAFF
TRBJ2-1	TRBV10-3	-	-	TGTGCCATCAGGGAGGGGGGCTTTTACAATGAGCAGTTCTTC	CAIREGGFYNEQFF
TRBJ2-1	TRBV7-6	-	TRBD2	TGTGCCAGCAGCTTAGGGACTAGCGGGGGTTATAATGAGCAGTTCTTC	CASSLGTSGGYNEQFF
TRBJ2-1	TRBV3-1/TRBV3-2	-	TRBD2	TGTGCCAGCAGCCAAGAACAATGGCGGGGGGGCATCCACAATGAGCAGTTCTTC	CASSQEQWRGGIHNEQFF
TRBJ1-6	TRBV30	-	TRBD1	TGTGCCTGCCAGACCCGGGACAGGGAGAATTCACCCCTCCACTTT	CACQTRDRENSPLHF
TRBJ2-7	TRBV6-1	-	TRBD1	TGTGCCAGCAGTGAGTCGGGACAGGGACCCTACGAGCAGTACTTC	CASSESGQGPYEQYF
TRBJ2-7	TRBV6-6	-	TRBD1	TGTGCCAGCAGTTCTACCGGGACAGGGCGAACCTACGAGCAGTACTTC	CASSSTGTGRTYEQYF
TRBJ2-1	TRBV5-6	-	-	TGTGCCAGCAGCCCCCTTCGGGGTATCGGCAAACGCAATGAGCAGTTCTTC	CASSPLRGIGKRNEQFF
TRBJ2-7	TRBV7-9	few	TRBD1	TGTGCCAGCAGCTTAGAAGGGACAGCGAACTACGAGCAGTACTTC	CASSLEGTANYEQYF
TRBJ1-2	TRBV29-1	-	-	TGCAGCGTTGATGGTGCGGGGGCAGGGGGCTACACCTTC	CSVDGAGAGGYTF
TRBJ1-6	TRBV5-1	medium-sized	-	TGCGCCAGCAGCCAAGGAGACCTTTATAATTCACCCCTCCACTTT	CASSQGDLYNSPLHF
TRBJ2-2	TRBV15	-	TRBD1	TGTGCCACTAACAGGGGCCCCAACACCGGGGAGCTGTTTTTT	CATNRGPNTGELFF
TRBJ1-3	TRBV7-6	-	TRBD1	TGTGCCAGCAGCTTAGTTAATCGGGACAGGGGAGGAAACACCATATATTTT	CASSLVNRDRGGNTIYF
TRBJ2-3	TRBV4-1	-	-	TGCGCCAGCAGCCAAGGCCAGTCCCTCGATACGCAGTATTTT	CASSQGQSLDTQYF